The TCR beta chain described here comes from a study of T cells in localized non-small cell lung cancer. Profiled with immunoSEQ multiplex PCR; TCRdb holds only in-frame clones, not every one. The repertoire holds roughly 50,000 clones, with approximately 90% as singletons. Looked up from germline, CDR1 is MNHEY and CDR2 is SVGAGI. V was shortened by 2 bases and J by 10 bases, with 9 bases between the two germline ends. The CDR3 length is 13 residues. The source of this sequence is a man between 40 and 69 years old with stage I lung adenocarcinoma. The material sequenced was peripheral blood, taken before any cancer treatment. The J gene is TRBJ1-6, the V gene TRBV6-5; D gene uncertain. CDR3: CASSYGGVSPLHF. The CDR3 region has the DNA TGTGCCAGCAGTTACGGCGGGGTGTCACCCCTCCACTTT.